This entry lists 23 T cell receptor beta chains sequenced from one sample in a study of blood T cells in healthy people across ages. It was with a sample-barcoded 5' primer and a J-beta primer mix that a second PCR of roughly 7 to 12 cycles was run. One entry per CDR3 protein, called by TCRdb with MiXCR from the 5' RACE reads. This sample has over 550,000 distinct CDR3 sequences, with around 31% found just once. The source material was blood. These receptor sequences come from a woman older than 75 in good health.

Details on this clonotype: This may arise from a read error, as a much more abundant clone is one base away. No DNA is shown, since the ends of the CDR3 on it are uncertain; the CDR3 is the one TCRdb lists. The CDR3 here is CASSHRVAGGTDTQDF. The V and J genes are TRBV4-3 and TRBJ2-3; the table's D call of TRBD2 was not tested on the DNA. The CDR3 length is 16 residues, termini included. The germline V gene has CDR1 LGHNA and CDR2 YSLEER.

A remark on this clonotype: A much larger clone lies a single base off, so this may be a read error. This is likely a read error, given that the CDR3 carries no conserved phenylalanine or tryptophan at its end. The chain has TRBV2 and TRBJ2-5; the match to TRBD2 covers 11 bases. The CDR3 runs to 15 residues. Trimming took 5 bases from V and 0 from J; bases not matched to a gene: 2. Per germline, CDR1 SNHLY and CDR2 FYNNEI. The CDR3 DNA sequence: TGTGCCAGCAGTCGACTAGCGGGACACCAAGAGACCCAGTACTCC. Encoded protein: CASSRLAGHQETQYS.

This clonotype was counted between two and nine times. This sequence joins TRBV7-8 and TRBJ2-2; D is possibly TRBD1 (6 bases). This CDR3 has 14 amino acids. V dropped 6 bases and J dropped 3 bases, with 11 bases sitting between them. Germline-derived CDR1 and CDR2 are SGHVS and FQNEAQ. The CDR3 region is CASSLGQYTGELFF. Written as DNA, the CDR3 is TGTGCCAGCAGTCTCGGACAGTACACCGGGGAGCTGTTTTTT.

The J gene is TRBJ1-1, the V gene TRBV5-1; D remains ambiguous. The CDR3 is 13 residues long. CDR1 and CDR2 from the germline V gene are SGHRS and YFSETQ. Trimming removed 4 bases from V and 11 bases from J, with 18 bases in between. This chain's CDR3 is CASSLDPSSWAFF. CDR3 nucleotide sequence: TGCGCCAGCAGCCTTGACCCTAGCTCTTGGGCTTTCTTT.

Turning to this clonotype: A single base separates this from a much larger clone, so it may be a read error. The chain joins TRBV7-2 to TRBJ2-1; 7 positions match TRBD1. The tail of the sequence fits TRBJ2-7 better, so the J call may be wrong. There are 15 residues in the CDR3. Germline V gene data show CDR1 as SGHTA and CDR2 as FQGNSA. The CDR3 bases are TGTGCCAGCAGCGAAGACAGGGCGGCCTACAATGAGCAGTACTTC. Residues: CASSEDRAAYNEQYF.

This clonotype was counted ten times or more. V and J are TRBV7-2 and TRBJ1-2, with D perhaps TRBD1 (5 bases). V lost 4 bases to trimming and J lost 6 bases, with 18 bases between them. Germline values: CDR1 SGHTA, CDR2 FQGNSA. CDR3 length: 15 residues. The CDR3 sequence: CASSSRGGGGNGYTF. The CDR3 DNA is TGTGCCAGCAGCTCCCGCGGGGGGGGAGGAAATGGCTACACCTTC.

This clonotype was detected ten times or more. The CDR3 region has the DNA TGTGCCAGCAGCCGCGGACAGGCTACCTACGAGCAGTACTTC. Translated, it gives CASSRGQATYEQYF. The chain employs TRBV3-1 and TRBJ2-7, with 7 bases identical to TRBD1. Germline CDR1 is LGHDT and CDR2 is YNNKEL (reference sequence). The CDR3 consists of 14 residues. The ends lost 4 bases at V and 2 bases at J; junction bases unmatched: 5.

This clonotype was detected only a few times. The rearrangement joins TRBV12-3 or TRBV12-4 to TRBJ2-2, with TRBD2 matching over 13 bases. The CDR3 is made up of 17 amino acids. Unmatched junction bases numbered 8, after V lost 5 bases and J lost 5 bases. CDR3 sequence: CASSPLAGGPGTGELFF. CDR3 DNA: TGTGCCAGCAGTCCACTAGCGGGGGGGCCGGGGACCGGGGAGCTGTTTTTT.

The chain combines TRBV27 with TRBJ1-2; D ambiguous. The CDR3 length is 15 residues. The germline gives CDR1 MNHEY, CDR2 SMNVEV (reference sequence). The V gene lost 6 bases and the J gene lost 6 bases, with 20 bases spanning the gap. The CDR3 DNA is TGTGCCAGCAGCGCAGGCAGCTTCACTCCTAATGGCTACACCTTC. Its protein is CASSAGSFTPNGYTF.

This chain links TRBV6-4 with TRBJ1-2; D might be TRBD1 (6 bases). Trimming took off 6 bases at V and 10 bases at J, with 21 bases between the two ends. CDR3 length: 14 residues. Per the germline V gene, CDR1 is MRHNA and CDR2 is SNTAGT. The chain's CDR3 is CASRGHQGIDDYTF. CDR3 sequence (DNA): TGTGCCAGCAGGGGACACCAGGGAATCGATGACTACACCTTC.

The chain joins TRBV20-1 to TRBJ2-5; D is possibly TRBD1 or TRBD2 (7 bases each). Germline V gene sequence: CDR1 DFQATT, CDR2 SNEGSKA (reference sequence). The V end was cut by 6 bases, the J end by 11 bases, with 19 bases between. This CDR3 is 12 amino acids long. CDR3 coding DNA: TGCAGTGCCAGGGGGGGGGTTAATGAGCAGTACTTC. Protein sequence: CSARGGVNEQYF.

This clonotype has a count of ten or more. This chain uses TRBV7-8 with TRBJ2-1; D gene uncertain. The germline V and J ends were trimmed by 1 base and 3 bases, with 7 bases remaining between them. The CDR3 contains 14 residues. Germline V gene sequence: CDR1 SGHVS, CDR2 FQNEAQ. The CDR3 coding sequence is TGTGCCAGCAGCTTAGATCCAGGCTACAATGAGCAGTTCTTC. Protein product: CASSLDPGYNEQFF.

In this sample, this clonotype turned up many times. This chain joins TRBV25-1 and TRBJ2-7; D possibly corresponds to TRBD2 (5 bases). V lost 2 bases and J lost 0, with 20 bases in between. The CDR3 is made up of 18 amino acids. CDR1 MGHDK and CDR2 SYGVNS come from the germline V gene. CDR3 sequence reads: CASSEEGSTLIASYEQYF. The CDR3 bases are TGTGCCAGCAGTGAAGAGGGCAGTACTTTGATAGCCTCCTACGAGCAGTACTTC.

The CDR3 loop is CASSQVANRESTEAFF. The CDR3, as DNA: TGTGCCAGCAGCCAAGTGGCCAACAGGGAATCGACTGAAGCTTTCTTT. This chain links TRBV3-1 with TRBJ1-1; the D gene is possibly TRBD1 (6 bases). Per germline, CDR1 LGHDT and CDR2 YNNKEL (reference sequence). Trimming removed 1 base at V and 5 bases at J, with 17 bases between. The CDR3 runs 16 residues.

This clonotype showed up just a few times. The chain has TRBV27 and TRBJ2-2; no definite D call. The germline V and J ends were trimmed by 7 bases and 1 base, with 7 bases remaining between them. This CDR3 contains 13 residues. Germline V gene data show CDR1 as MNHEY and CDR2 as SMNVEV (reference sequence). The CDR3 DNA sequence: TGTGCCAGCAAGATGAAGAACACCGGGGAGCTGTTTTTT. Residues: CASKMKNTGELFF.

CDR3 bases: TGTGCCAGCAGAGTATCAGGGGCCGAGCAGTACTTC. It encodes CASRVSGAEQYF. The V gene is TRBV28, the J gene TRBJ2-7, with a weak D call TRBD1 (6 bases). Trimming pared 6 bases from V and 6 bases from J, leaving 12 bases between. This CDR3 contains 12 residues. Per the germline V gene, CDR1 is MDHEN and CDR2 is SYDVKM. The full variable domain, in which reference TRBV28 and TRBJ2-7 provide the parts outside the CDR3, is DVKVTQSSRYLVKRTGEKVFLECVQDMDHENMFWYRQDPGLGLRLIYFSYDVKMKEKGDIPEGYSVSREKKERFSLILESASTNQTSMYLCASRVSGAEQYFGPGTRLTVT.

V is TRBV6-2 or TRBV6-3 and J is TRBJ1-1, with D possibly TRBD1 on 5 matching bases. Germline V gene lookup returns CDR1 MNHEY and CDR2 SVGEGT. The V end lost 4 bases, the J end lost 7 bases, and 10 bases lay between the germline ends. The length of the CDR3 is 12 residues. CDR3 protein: CASSFGGGEAFF. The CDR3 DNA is TGTGCCAGCAGTTTCGGGGGGGGTGAAGCTTTCTTT.

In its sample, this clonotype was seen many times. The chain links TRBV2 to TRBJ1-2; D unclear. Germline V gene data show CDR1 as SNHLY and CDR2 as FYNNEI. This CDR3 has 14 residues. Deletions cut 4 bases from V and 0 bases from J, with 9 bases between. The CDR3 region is CASSGQKANYGYTF. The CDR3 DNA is TGTGCCAGCAGTGGGCAGAAAGCTAACTATGGCTACACCTTC.

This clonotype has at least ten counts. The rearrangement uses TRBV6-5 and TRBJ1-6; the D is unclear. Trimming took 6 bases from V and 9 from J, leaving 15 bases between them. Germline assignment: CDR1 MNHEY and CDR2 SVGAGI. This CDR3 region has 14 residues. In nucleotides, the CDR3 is TGTGCCAGCAGAAACACGGGCCCTGCTTCACCCCTCCACTTT. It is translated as CASRNTGPASPLHF.

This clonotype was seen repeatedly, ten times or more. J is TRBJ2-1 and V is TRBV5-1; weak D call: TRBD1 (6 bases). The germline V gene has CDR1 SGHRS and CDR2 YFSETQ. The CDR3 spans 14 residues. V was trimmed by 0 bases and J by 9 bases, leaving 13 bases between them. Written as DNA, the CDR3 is TGCGCCAGCAGCTTGGGTGGGGGCCTGGTTGAGCAGTTCTTC. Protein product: CASSLGGGLVEQFF.

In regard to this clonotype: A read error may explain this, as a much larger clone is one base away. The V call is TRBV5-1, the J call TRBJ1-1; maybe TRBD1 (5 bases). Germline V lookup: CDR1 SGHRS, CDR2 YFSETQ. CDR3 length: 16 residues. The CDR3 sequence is CTSSLGPEGLNAEAFF. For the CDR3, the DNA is TGCACCAGCAGCTTGGGACCGGAGGGTTTAAATGCTGAAGCTTTCTTT.

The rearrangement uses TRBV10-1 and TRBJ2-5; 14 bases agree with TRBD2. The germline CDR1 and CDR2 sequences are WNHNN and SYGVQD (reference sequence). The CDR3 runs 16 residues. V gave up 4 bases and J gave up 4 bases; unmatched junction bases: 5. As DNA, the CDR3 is TGCGCCAGCAGTGTCGGGACTAGCGGGGGAGGAGAGACCCAGTACTTC. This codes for CASSVGTSGGGETQYF.

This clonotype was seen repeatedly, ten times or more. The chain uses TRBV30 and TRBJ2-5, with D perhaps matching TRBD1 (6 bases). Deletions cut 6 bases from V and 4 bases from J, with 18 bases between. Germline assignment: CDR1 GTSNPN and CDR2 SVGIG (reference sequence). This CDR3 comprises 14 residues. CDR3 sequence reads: CACTEGDQRETQYF. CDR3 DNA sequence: TGTGCCTGCACCGAGGGGGACCAACGAGAGACCCAGTACTTC.